This T cell receptor beta chain was retrieved from a study of radiotherapy plus CTLA-4 blockade in lung cancer. Trimming cost V 5 bases and J 5 bases; bases outside gene matches: 3. The germline V gene has CDR1 SEHNR and CDR2 FQNEAQ (reference sequence). The CDR3 runs to 13 residues. Findings and caveats of the study: Once radiotherapy plus ipilimumab had been given, TCR clones derived from tumor expanded in blood.

Turning to this clone: Its specificity is not known.

The assay was immunoSEQ multiplex PCR, and TCRdb's table has in-frame clones only and misses some. Here the sample spans about 76,000 clones, 78% being singletons. The chain uses TRBV7-9 and TRBJ1-5, with 7 bases matching TRBD1. Here the sequenced sample was peripheral blood, taken from a patient treated with radiotherapy plus ipilimumab. The TCR comes from a human donor with non-small cell lung cancer whose response to radiotherapy plus ipilimumab could not be evaluated. Some clones in this sample may be carry-over from other donors' samples. The CDR3 coding sequence is TGTGCCAGCAGCGGGACAGCTGATCAGCCCCAGCATTTT. Protein: CASSGTADQPQHF.